The rows below give T cell receptor beta chains drawn from one sample of a study of T-cell reconstitution after alpha-beta-depleted transplantation in children. TCRdb fed the PCR reads into MiXCR, producing one record per CDR3 protein. Of roughly 590,000 distinct CDR3 sequences listed, 16% are singletons. Sequences were derived from PBMCs from the stem cell graft donor, sampled from the stem cell graft. The receptor set was obtained from a human donor who donated a stem cell graft to a child with acute myeloid leukemia. The CDR3 runs from the conserved cysteine through the conserved F or W. Each record gives: V gene, clone size, D gene, J gene, CDR3 protein, CDR3 DNA. A D gene is named only where the DNA matches it firmly. Size is omitted from some rows. Given values are once, few, many or a class for expanded clones.

V gene: TRBV20-1
clone size: many
D gene: .
J gene: TRBJ1-1
CDR3 protein: CSARPPGGENTEAFF
CDR3 DNA: TGCAGTGCTAGACCCCCGGGCGGGGAGAACACTGAAGCTTTCTTT

V gene: TRBV20-1
clone size: many
D gene: .
J gene: TRBJ1-5
CDR3 protein: CSAREGGGNQPQHF
CDR3 DNA: TGCAGTGCTAGAGAAGGGGGTGGCAATCAGCCCCAGCATTTT

V gene: TRBV6-4
clone size: .
D gene: TRBD2
J gene: TRBJ2-3
CDR3 protein: CASSDLAGVGMDTQYF
CDR3 DNA: TGTGCCAGCAGTGACTTAGCGGGGGTCGGAATGGATACGCAGTATTTT

V gene: TRBV12-3/TRBV12-4
clone size: .
D gene: .
J gene: TRBJ1-2
CDR3 protein: CAAGSFNYGYTF
CDR3 DNA: TGTGCAGCGGGGAGTTTCAACTATGGCTACACCTTC

V gene: TRBV11-2
clone size: few
D gene: TRBD1
J gene: TRBJ2-5
CDR3 protein: CASSSTHRGQETQYF
CDR3 DNA: TGTGCCAGCAGCTCGACCCACAGGGGGCAAGAGACCCAGTACTTC

V gene: TRBV10-3
clone size: many
D gene: TRBD1
J gene: TRBJ1-1
CDR3 protein: CAISAEGAYTEAFF
CDR3 DNA: TGTGCCATCAGTGCAGAGGGGGCCTACACTGAAGCTTTCTTT

V gene: TRBV4-1
clone size: .
D gene: .
J gene: TRBJ2-7
CDR3 protein: CASARTANNEQYF
CDR3 DNA: TGCGCCAGCGCCCGTACAGCTAACAACGAGCAGTACTTC

V gene: TRBV5-1
clone size: many
D gene: .
J gene: TRBJ2-3
CDR3 protein: CASSPGRGADTQYF
CDR3 DNA: TGCGCCAGCAGCCCTGGACGAGGGGCAGATACGCAGTATTTT

V gene: TRBV20-1
clone size: many
D gene: TRBD1
J gene: TRBJ1-2
CDR3 protein: CSARDQGGIYGYTF
CDR3 DNA: TGCAGTGCTAGAGATCAAGGGGGCATCTATGGCTACACCTTC

V gene: TRBV5-6
clone size: .
D gene: TRBD2
J gene: TRBJ2-1
CDR3 protein: CASSLGLRGGNEQFF
CDR3 DNA: TGTGCCAGCAGCTTGGGTTTGCGGGGGGGCAATGAGCAGTTCTTC